These 12 T cell receptor beta chains came from one sample sequenced in a study of T cells after yellow fever vaccination. TCRdb recomputed calls from the 5' RACE reads with MiXCR, one row per CDR3 protein. The repertoire holds around 400,000 distinct CDR3 sequences, with around a tenth as singletons. The sample in question was PBMCs, obtained on the day of the first yellow fever vaccination. These receptors all stem from a man aged 18 to 29 who received the YFV17D yellow fever vaccine.

CDR3 loop: CASSLGQGSHEQYF. CDR3 in DNA: TGCGCCAGCAGCTTGGGACAGGGGTCACACGAGCAGTACTTC. The rearrangement uses TRBV5-1 and TRBJ2-7; 8 bases are a match to TRBD1. This CDR3 contains 14 residues. Germline V gene lookup returns CDR1 SGHRS and CDR2 YFSETQ. V was clipped by 0 bases and J by 5 bases; unmatched bases: 4.

The table lists this clonotype with a few counts. This rearrangement joins TRBV5-1 to TRBJ2-5; 7 nucleotides line up with TRBD1. The CDR3 sequence is 18 residues long. Losses at the gene ends were 1 base for V and 1 base for J; bases not matched to a gene: 13. Germline CDR1 SGHRS, CDR2 YFSETQ. CDR3 coding DNA: TGCGCCAGCAGCTTGTTTTCGCTGGTACGGGACAGCCAAGAGACCCAGTACTTC. The encoded protein is CASSLFSLVRDSQETQYF.

This sequence joins TRBV20-1 and TRBJ2-5; D is perhaps TRBD1 or TRBD2 (5 bases each). The CDR3 has 13 amino acids. The germline CDR1 and CDR2 sequences are DFQATT and SNEGSKA (reference sequence). V dropped 6 bases and J dropped 2 bases, with 13 bases sitting between them. The CDR3 protein is CSATGAGQETQYF. The CDR3 region has the DNA TGCAGTGCCACCGGGGCAGGGCAAGAGACCCAGTACTTC.

CDR3 DNA sequence: TGCGCCAGCCGGGACAGGGCGGACGAAAAACTGTTTTTT. It specifies CASRDRADEKLFF. V usage is TRBV4-3 and J usage is TRBJ1-4; TRBD1 aligns across 9 bases. The trim removed 8 bases at V and 8 bases at J, leaving 6 bases unmatched. The CDR3 sequence is 13 residues long. Germline values: CDR1 LGHNA, CDR2 YSLEER.

This clonotype was observed a few times. The V and J genes are TRBV4-2 and TRBJ1-1, with D unresolved. V lost 0 bases and J lost 6, with 20 bases in between. The length of the CDR3 is 17 residues. From germline, CDR1 is LGHNA and CDR2 YNFKEQ. The CDR3 DNA reads as TGTGCCAGCAGCCAAGATTCGGACGCTTGGTCAGGCTCTGAAGCTTTCTTT. It yields the protein CASSQDSDAWSGSEAFF.

This clonotype was found many times. The chain links TRBV7-9 to TRBJ1-1; D is possibly TRBD1 (5 bases). Germline CDR1 and CDR2: SEHNR and FQNEAQ (reference sequence). CDR3 size: 14 residues. V shed 1 base and J shed 0 bases, with 6 bases lying between them. The CDR3 coding sequence is TGTGCCAGCAGCTTAGGGACACTGAACACTGAAGCTTTCTTT. Encoded protein: CASSLGTLNTEAFF.

In this sample, this clonotype turned up a few times. This chain joins TRBV7-6 and TRBJ1-2; tentative D call: TRBD1 (5 bases). This CDR3 comprises 15 residues. Trimming left V 4 bases short and J 0 bases short, with 12 bases between. In germline, CDR1 is SGHVS, CDR2 FNYEAQ. As DNA, the CDR3 is TGTGCCAGCAGCTCCCTCGAAGGGGCTAACTATGGCTACACCTTC. Protein sequence: CASSSLEGANYGYTF.

This clonotype was recorded a few times. The chain carries TRBV20-1 and TRBJ2-5; no firm D call. This CDR3 has 14 amino acids. Trimming took 5 bases from V and 3 from J, leaving 16 bases between them. Germline CDR1 DFQATT, CDR2 SNEGSKA (reference sequence). The CDR3 loop reads CSAPPLGIKETQYF. The CDR3 bases are TGCAGTGCTCCCCCGCTAGGAATTAAAGAGACCCAGTACTTC.

In DNA form, the CDR3 reads TGTGCCAGCAGCGTAGAGGAGGGAGAGAACACTGAAGCTTTCTTT. It is translated as CASSVEEGENTEAFF. V usage is TRBV9 and J usage is TRBJ1-1; D is ambiguous. CDR1 and CDR2 from the germline V gene are SGDLS and YYNGEE. CDR3 size: 15 residues. Trimming shortened V by 0 bases and J by 1 base, and 10 bases separated the two germline ends.

The J gene is TRBJ2-5, the V gene TRBV7-3; possibly TRBD1 or TRBD2 for D (5 bases each). The CDR3 runs to 13 residues. CDR1 and CDR2 from the germline V gene are SGHTA and FQGTGA. Trimming removed 8 bases at V and 0 bases at J, with 10 bases between. The CDR3 is CASGAGDQETQYF. The DNA of the CDR3 is TGTGCCAGCGGGGCCGGGGACCAAGAGACCCAGTACTTC.

This clonotype was found a few times. The chain carries TRBV12-3 or TRBV12-4 and TRBJ2-3, with D tentatively TRBD1 or TRBD2 (6 bases each). V gave up 3 bases and J gave up 7 bases, with 11 bases separating them. CDR3 length equals 13 residues. DNA of the CDR3: TGTGCCAGCAGTTTGGGGGGCGCGAATACGCAGTATTTT. This encodes CASSLGGANTQYF.

This chain connects TRBV14 to TRBJ2-5, with 14 nucleotides matching TRBD2. CDR1 and CDR2 from the germline V gene are SGHDN and FVKESK. J gave up 6 bases and V 1 base, and 1 base lay outside the gene matches. CDR3 size: 15 residues. The CDR3 loop is CASSQGTSGGKTQYF. The CDR3 DNA follows: TGTGCCAGCAGCCAAGGGACTAGCGGGGGGAAGACCCAGTACTTC.